These 32 T cell receptor beta chains share one sample of origin, sequenced in a study of T-cell reconstitution after alpha-beta-depleted transplantation in children. The authors prepared the TCRbeta library with unique molecular identifiers. TCRdb independently ran MiXCR on the PCR reads; one entry per CDR3 protein. The sample records 90,000 to 100,000 distinct CDR3 sequences, less than 25% being singletons. The sample in question was PBMCs, obtained before TCRalphabeta/CD19-depleted stem cell transplant. These receptors originate from a boy younger than 10 with acute lymphoblastic leukemia, due to receive a stem cell transplant.

This CDR3 is CASSLDRLAEARKFF. The CDR3, as DNA: TGTGCCAGCAGCTTAGATCGTCTAGCGGAGGCCAGGAAGTTCTTC. The V call is TRBV11-2, the J call TRBJ2-1; 7 bases agree with TRBD2. The CDR3 has 15 residues. Germline trimming cut 0 bases from V and 14 bases from J; bases unmatched to any gene: 13. Germline V gene sequence: CDR1 SGHAT, CDR2 FQNNGV.

This clonotype was observed at least ten times. The rearrangement links TRBV25-1 to TRBJ2-1; weak D call: TRBD2 (6 bases). The V gene's germline CDR1 is MGHDK and CDR2 SYGVNS. Trimming left V 6 bases short and J 8 bases short, with 20 bases between. There are 15 residues in the CDR3. The CDR3 region has the DNA TGTGCCAGCAGCTTTAGCGGAGGTCTCGTCCATGAGCAGTTCTTC. Protein sequence: CASSFSGGLVHEQFF.

The J gene is TRBJ2-6, the V gene TRBV11-2, with 10 nucleotides matching TRBD2. Per germline, CDR1 SGHAT and CDR2 FQNNGV. This CDR3 contains 20 residues. Losses at the gene ends were 6 bases for V and 0 bases for J; bases not matched to a gene: 14. DNA for the CDR3: TGTGCCAGCAGTTCAAACCGCGGACTAGCGGAGATCTCTGGGGCCAACGTCCTGACTTTC. This sequence encodes CASSSNRGLAEISGANVLTF.

The chain carries TRBV4-3 and TRBJ1-2; tentative D call: TRBD1 (5 bases). V was clipped by 0 bases and J by 8 bases, with 13 bases between them. The germline gives CDR1 LGHNA, CDR2 YSLEER. This CDR3 comprises 14 residues. CDR3 residues: CASSQDGAAGGYTF. The CDR3, as DNA: TGCGCCAGCAGCCAAGATGGGGCAGCAGGAGGCTACACCTTC.

This clonotype was seen only a few times. The CDR3 region is CASSQYRLDSWIEYF. The CDR3 bases are TGTGCCAGCAGCCAATACCGACTAGACAGCTGGATCGAGTACTTC. The J gene is TRBJ2-7, the V gene TRBV4-2; a possible D gene is TRBD2 (6 bases). V lost 2 bases, J lost 11 bases, and 22 bases lay in between. The CDR3 consists of 15 residues. Looked up from germline, CDR1 is LGHNA and CDR2 is YNFKEQ.

This rearrangement joins TRBV30 to TRBJ2-2; no clear D. This CDR3 is built from 14 residues. The V end was cut by 0 bases, the J end by 7 bases, with 12 bases between. CDR1 is GTSNPN and CDR2 is SVGIG in the germline V gene (reference sequence). For the CDR3, the DNA is TGTGCCTGGAGTGTACGCCTAGGTCACGGGGAGCTGTTTTTT. Its translation is CAWSVRLGHGELFF.

Only a few counts were recorded for this clonotype. The genes are TRBV5-1 and TRBJ2-7; 7 nucleotides line up with TRBD1. Germline assignment: CDR1 SGHRS and CDR2 YFSETQ. The CDR3 contains 14 residues. The V and J ends lost 4 bases and 2 bases, in that order; junction bases with no gene match: 6. CDR3 nucleotide sequence: TGCGCCAGCAGCAACGGACAGGTGACCTACGAGCAGTACTTC. This codes for CASSNGQVTYEQYF.

This clonotype was seen a handful of times. The chain carries TRBV6-1 and TRBJ1-5; D gene uncertain. The germline V gene encodes CDR1 MNHNS and CDR2 SASEGT. The V end lost 9 bases, the J end lost 3 bases, and 21 bases lay between the germline ends. CDR3 length: 16 amino acids. This chain's CDR3 is CASRTPEGKSNQPQHF. The CDR3 DNA reads as TGTGCCAGTCGGACCCCCGAAGGGAAATCCAATCAGCCCCAGCATTTT.

This clonotype has a handful of counts. The chain links TRBV28 to TRBJ2-7, with D hard to call. This CDR3 contains 15 residues. Germline V lookup: CDR1 MDHEN, CDR2 SYDVKM. V dropped 1 base and J dropped 0 bases, with 10 bases sitting between them. The CDR3 DNA sequence: TGTGCCAGCAGTTTATCCTGGGCCTCCTCCTACGAGCAGTACTTC. Protein product: CASSLSWASSYEQYF.

The chain links TRBV7-2 to TRBJ2-7; the match to TRBD1 covers 11 bases. From germline, CDR1 is SGHTA and CDR2 FQGNSA. The V segment lost 2 bases and the J segment 6 bases; nucleotides outside the gene matches: 6. The CDR3 runs to 15 residues. The CDR3 DNA reads TGTGCCAGCAGCTTAAGATGGGACAGGGGGGGCGAGCAGTACTTC. It codes for CASSLRWDRGGEQYF.

At least ten counts were recorded for this clonotype. The chain recombines TRBV5-1 with TRBJ2-2; possibly TRBD2 for D (5 bases). V was cut by 4 bases and J by 6 bases, with 13 bases left in between. The CDR3 runs 14 residues. CDR1 and CDR2 (germline): SGHRS, YFSETQ. The CDR3 DNA sequence: TGCGCCAGCAGCACCGGACCTAGCCCCGGGGAGCTGTTTTTT. This gives the protein CASSTGPSPGELFF.

This chain joins TRBV21-1 and TRBJ2-2; the DNA was not used to check the table's D call, TRBD2. TRBV21-1 is a documented pseudogene. The CDR3 is made up of 13 amino acids. This CDR3 is CASSTGLAGELFF. CDR3 nucleotide sequence: TGTGCCAGCAGCACGGGACTAGCCGGGGAGCTGTTTTTT.

This chain links TRBV6-1 with TRBJ1-3, with D unclear. Germline CDR1 and CDR2: MNHNS and SASEGT. The CDR3 length is 15 residues. Trimming removed 2 bases from V and 1 base from J, with 9 bases in between. Written as DNA, the CDR3 is TGTGCCAGCAGTGAAAGCCAAGGGTCTGGAAACACCATATATTTT. This codes for CASSESQGSGNTIYF.

V and J are TRBV5-1 and TRBJ2-1; TRBD1 or TRBD2 may be the D gene (6 bases each). Germline V gene data show CDR1 as SGHRS and CDR2 as YFSETQ. The V gene lost 0 bases and the J gene lost 6 bases, with 10 bases spanning the gap. The CDR3 length is 14 residues. The CDR3 region is CASSLAGASNEQFF. The CDR3 coding sequence is TGCGCCAGCAGCTTGGCGGGGGCTAGCAATGAGCAGTTCTTC.

This clonotype was detected a few times. The rearrangement uses TRBV7-9 and TRBJ2-3, with no clear D. Germline V gives CDR1 SEHNR, CDR2 FQNEAQ (reference sequence). The CDR3 runs to 12 residues. Trimming took 4 bases from V and 10 from J, leaving 12 bases between them. The chain's CDR3 is CASSSGMAAQYF. CDR3 bases: TGTGCCAGCAGCTCGGGTATGGCGGCGCAGTATTTT.

This clonotype was seen a handful of times. The rearrangement joins TRBV27 to TRBJ2-6; D tentatively reads TRBD1 or TRBD2 (6 bases each). Germline CDR1 is MNHEY and CDR2 is SMNVEV (reference sequence). The CDR3 consists of 19 residues. Trimming took off 3 bases at V and 3 bases at J, with 21 bases between the two ends. CDR3 sequence (DNA): TGTGCCAGCAGTTTGAGCGGAGGGGGTCGGTTTGGTGGGGCCAACGTCCTGACTTTC. Translation gives CASSLSGGGRFGGANVLTF.

This clonotype was detected ten times or more. The chain joins TRBV7-9 to TRBJ1-6; D gene uncertain. Germline V gene data show CDR1 as SEHNR and CDR2 as FQNEAQ (reference sequence). This CDR3 spans 16 amino acids. Trimming removed 2 bases from V and 10 bases from J, with 18 bases in between. The CDR3 nucleotides are TGTGCCAGCAGCTTAACGACCCCCGGAGGAAAATCACCCCTCCACTTT. Protein sequence: CASSLTTPGGKSPLHF.

The rearrangement joins TRBV6-1 to TRBJ2-1; D unclear. Germline CDR1 and CDR2: MNHNS and SASEGT. The length of the CDR3 is 14 residues. V was trimmed by 7 bases and J by 1 base, leaving 11 bases between them. The CDR3 DNA sequence: TGTGCCAGCACAAAGAGTGGGTCCTACAATGAGCAGTTCTTC. Amino acid sequence: CASTKSGSYNEQFF.

This chain uses TRBV7-2 with TRBJ1-6; 8 bases match TRBD1. Germline loops: CDR1 SGHTA, CDR2 FQGNSA. The V segment lost 1 base and the J segment 6 bases; nucleotides outside the gene matches: 2. CDR3 length equals 15 residues. The CDR3 spells CASSLGTGSNSPLHF. The DNA of the CDR3 is TGTGCCAGCAGCTTAGGGACAGGGTCTAATTCACCCCTCCACTTT. Full variable domain (remainder filled in from reference TRBV7-2 and TRBJ1-6): GAGVSQSPSNKVTEKGKDVELRCDPISGHTALYWYRQSLGQGLEFLIYFQGNSAPDKSGLPSDRFSAERTGGSVSTLTIQRTQQEDSAVYLCASSLGTGSNSPLHFGNGTRLTVT.

This clonotype was counted only a few times. This chain uses TRBV7-2 with TRBJ2-3; 13 nucleotides match TRBD2. The CDR3 runs to 16 residues. Germline V gene lookup returns CDR1 SGHTA and CDR2 FQGNSA. The V gene end was trimmed by 6 bases and the J gene end by 4 bases; junction bases not matched to a gene: 7. CDR3 protein: CASRRGGLAGPDTQYF. DNA for the CDR3: TGTGCCAGCAGGAGGGGGGGACTAGCGGGACCAGATACGCAGTATTTT.

V usage is TRBV10-3 and J usage is TRBJ1-6, with D unclear. V lost 0 bases and J 10 bases, leaving 4 bases between the germline ends. CDR3 length: 12 residues. Germline V gene sequence: CDR1 ENHRY, CDR2 SYGVKD. The CDR3 DNA is TGTGCCATCAGTGAGTCGACGTCACCCCTCCACTTT. This codes for CAISESTSPLHF.

This sequence joins TRBV20-1 and TRBJ2-3, with 7 bases fitting TRBD1. V trimming: 6 bases; J trimming: 2 bases; junction bases outside the gene matches: 5. CDR3 length: 13 amino acids. CDR1 and CDR2 (germline): DFQATT, SNEGSKA (reference sequence). CDR3 region: CSAKTGHTDTQYF. The CDR3, as DNA: TGCAGTGCCAAGACAGGGCACACAGATACGCAGTATTTT.

The sample holds a few counts of this clonotype. This chain joins TRBV7-2 and TRBJ2-3; 9 positions agree with TRBD2. The junction had 8 bases not matched to a gene; V was cut back by 2 bases and J by 5 bases. The V gene's germline CDR1 is SGHTA and CDR2 FQGNSA. This CDR3 contains 16 residues. CDR3 protein: CASSLSPSGVGDTQYF. DNA for the CDR3: TGTGCCAGCAGCTTATCACCTAGCGGGGTAGGAGATACGCAGTATTTT.

The V gene is TRBV29-1, the J gene TRBJ2-7, with D perhaps TRBD2 (6 bases). Trimming removed 4 bases from V and 2 bases from J, with 15 bases in between. The CDR3 spans 14 residues. CDR1 and CDR2 from the germline V gene are SQVTM and ANQGSEA. The CDR3 region is CSVGQAEGTYEQYF. The DNA of the CDR3 is TGCAGCGTTGGGCAAGCGGAGGGTACCTACGAGCAGTACTTC.

This clonotype was detected a few times. The chain is built from TRBV5-1 and TRBJ1-5; D call uncertain. Trimming took off 0 bases at V and 0 bases at J, with 10 bases between the two ends. There are 16 residues in the CDR3. Germline-derived CDR1 and CDR2 are SGHRS and YFSETQ. This CDR3 reads CASSLGAGDSNQPQHF. Here the CDR3 DNA reads TGCGCCAGCAGCTTGGGGGCTGGCGATAGCAATCAGCCCCAGCATTTT.

This clonotype came up a few times. The CDR3 region has the DNA TGCGCCAGCAGCCAAGATCAATGGCGGGACATCACCGGGGAGCTGTTTTTT. It codes for CASSQDQWRDITGELFF. V and J are TRBV4-1 and TRBJ2-2; D may correspond to TRBD1 or TRBD2 (6 bases each). The CDR3 extends over 17 amino acids. CDR1 MGHRA and CDR2 YSYEKL come from the germline V gene. The V end lost 0 bases, the J end lost 4 bases, and 15 bases lay between the germline ends.

This clonotype has more than one count but fewer than ten. This chain uses TRBV4-1 with TRBJ1-2; 9 positions agree with TRBD1. Germline V gene sequence: CDR1 MGHRA, CDR2 YSYEKL. V lost 4 bases and J lost 1; bases outside the gene matches: 1. There are 14 residues in the CDR3. CDR3 loop: CASSPTGGNYGYTF. CDR3 DNA: TGCGCCAGCAGCCCGACAGGGGGTAACTATGGCTACACCTTC.

The rearrangement uses TRBV3-1 and TRBJ1-1; a possible D gene is TRBD1 (5 bases). The CDR3 has 13 residues. CDR1 is LGHDT, CDR2 YNNKEL, per germline (reference sequence). V was pared by 4 bases and J by 4 bases, with 10 bases between. The CDR3: CASSRTGSTEAFF. The DNA for the CDR3 is TGTGCCAGCAGCCGCACAGGTTCCACTGAAGCTTTCTTT.

The chain recombines TRBV19 with TRBJ2-7; TRBD2 agrees at 7 bases. V shed 3 bases, J shed 3 bases, and the junction held 5 bases outside the gene matches. The CDR3 sequence is 14 residues long. Germline V gene sequence: CDR1 LNHDA, CDR2 SQIVND (reference sequence). CDR3 region: CASSIGGRGYEQYF. The CDR3 nucleotides read TGTGCCAGTAGTATCGGGGGGAGAGGCTACGAGCAGTACTTC.

The chain couples TRBV7-9 to TRBJ1-1; D remains ambiguous. Trimming pared 5 bases from V and 2 bases from J, leaving 9 bases between. CDR1 and CDR2 from the germline V gene are SEHNR and FQNEAQ (reference sequence). The CDR3 consists of 13 residues. CDR3 residues: CASSHVYNTEAFF. In DNA form, the CDR3 reads TGTGCCAGCAGCCACGTATATAACACTGAAGCTTTCTTT.

This clonotype was seen a few times. The chain recombines TRBV12-3 or TRBV12-4 with TRBJ1-4, with D maybe TRBD1 (6 bases). V gave up 4 bases and J gave up 5 bases, with 11 bases separating them. This CDR3 has 14 residues. The CDR3 sequence: CASSSTGLNEKLFF. The CDR3 bases are TGTGCCAGCAGTTCTACAGGGTTAAATGAAAAACTGTTTTTT.

The chain links TRBV30 to TRBJ2-3; D may be TRBD1 (6 bases). Trimming took 3 bases from V and 9 from J, leaving 13 bases between them. This CDR3 is 12 amino acids long. Germline V gene sequence: CDR1 GTSNPN, CDR2 SVGIG (reference sequence). DNA of the CDR3: TGTGCCTGGAGCTCGAACAGGGAAACGCAGTATTTT. Translating gives CAWSSNRETQYF.